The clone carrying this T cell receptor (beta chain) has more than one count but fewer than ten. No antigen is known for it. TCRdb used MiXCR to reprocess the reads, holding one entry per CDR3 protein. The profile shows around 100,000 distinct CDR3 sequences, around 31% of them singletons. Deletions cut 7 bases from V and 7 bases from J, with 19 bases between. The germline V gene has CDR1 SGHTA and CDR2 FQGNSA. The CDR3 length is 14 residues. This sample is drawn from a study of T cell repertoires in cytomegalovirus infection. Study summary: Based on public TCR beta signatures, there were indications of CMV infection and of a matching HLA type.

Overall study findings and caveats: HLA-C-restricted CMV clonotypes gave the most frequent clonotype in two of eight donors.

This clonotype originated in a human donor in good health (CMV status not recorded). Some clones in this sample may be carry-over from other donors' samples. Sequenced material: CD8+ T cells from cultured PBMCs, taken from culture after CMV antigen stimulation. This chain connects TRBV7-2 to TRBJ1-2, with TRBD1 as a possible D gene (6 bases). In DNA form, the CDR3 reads TGTGCCAGCAAGGGAGGGACATCCTTTTTTGGCTACACCTTC. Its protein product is CASKGGTSFFGYTF. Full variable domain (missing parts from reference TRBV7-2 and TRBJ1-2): GAGVSQSPSNKVTEKGKDVELRCDPISGHTALYWYRQSLGQGLEFLIYFQGNSAPDKSGLPSDRFSAERTGGSVSTLTIQRTQQEDSAVYLCASKGGTSFFGYTFGSGTRLTVV.